This T cell receptor (beta chain) emerged from a study of shared clonotypes between healthy human individuals. Study as a whole: CD4 naive and CD4 memory each took three plates per donor, while CD8 naive took two and CD8 memory one.

The ends lost 5 bases at V and 6 bases at J; junction bases unmatched: 6. CDR3 size: 13 residues. Germline V gives CDR1 SGHAT, CDR2 FQNNGV. Sequencing used immunoSEQ multiplex PCR; TCRdb keeps in-frame clones, though not all of them. The sample has around 1.1 million clones; 78% are singletons. Sequencing was carried out using memory CD4+ T cells from PBMCs. Indicated subset: CD45RA-negative fraction. The sequence came from a man between 18 and 29 years old in good health. Some clones in this sample may be carry-over from other donors' samples. V gene TRBV11-2 combines with J gene TRBJ2-7; 8 nucleotides align to TRBD1. CDR3 amino acids: CASSPPGGGEQYF. CDR3 DNA sequence: TGTGCCAGCAGCCCCCCAGGGGGCGGCGAGCAGTACTTC.